What follows is one T cell receptor beta chain and its context. This record comes from a study of blood T cell repertoires in COVID-19. Across the whole study: Spain, Italy and the United States supplied samples that represented acute and convalescent COVID-19. Sources were T cells, B-cell-depleted T cells, or PBMCs; the material itself was cDNA or gDNA.

Authors' processing steps: Estimation of nucleated cell counts was performed using reference gene primer amplification. Sequencing used immunoSEQ multiplex PCR; TCRdb keeps in-frame clones, though not all of them. The V and J calls and clone size are taken from that table; D and trimming were inferred from the DNA. Here the sample spans roughly 150,000 clones, almost 85% being singletons. This CDR3 is 15 amino acids long. J lost 1 base, V lost 5 bases, and 2 bases had no gene match. From germline, CDR1 is LNHDA and CDR2 SQIVND (reference sequence). This TCR was sampled from a human donor with acute or convalescent COVID-19. The donor label of this sample is uncertain. Sequencing was performed on peripheral blood. This rearrangement joins TRBV19 to TRBJ2-2; TRBD1 aligns across 9 bases. The CDR3 loop reads CASSRTGVNTGELFF. For the CDR3, the DNA is TGTGCCAGTAGTCGGACAGGGGTGAACACCGGGGAGCTGTTTTTT. The variable domain in full, with the rest retrieved from reference TRBV19 and TRBJ2-2, is DGGITQSPKYLFRKEGQNVTLSCEQNLNHDAMYWYRQDPGQGLRLIYYSQIVNDFQKGDIAEGYSVSREKKESFPLTVTSAQKNPTAFYLCASSRTGVNTGELFFGEGSRLTVL.